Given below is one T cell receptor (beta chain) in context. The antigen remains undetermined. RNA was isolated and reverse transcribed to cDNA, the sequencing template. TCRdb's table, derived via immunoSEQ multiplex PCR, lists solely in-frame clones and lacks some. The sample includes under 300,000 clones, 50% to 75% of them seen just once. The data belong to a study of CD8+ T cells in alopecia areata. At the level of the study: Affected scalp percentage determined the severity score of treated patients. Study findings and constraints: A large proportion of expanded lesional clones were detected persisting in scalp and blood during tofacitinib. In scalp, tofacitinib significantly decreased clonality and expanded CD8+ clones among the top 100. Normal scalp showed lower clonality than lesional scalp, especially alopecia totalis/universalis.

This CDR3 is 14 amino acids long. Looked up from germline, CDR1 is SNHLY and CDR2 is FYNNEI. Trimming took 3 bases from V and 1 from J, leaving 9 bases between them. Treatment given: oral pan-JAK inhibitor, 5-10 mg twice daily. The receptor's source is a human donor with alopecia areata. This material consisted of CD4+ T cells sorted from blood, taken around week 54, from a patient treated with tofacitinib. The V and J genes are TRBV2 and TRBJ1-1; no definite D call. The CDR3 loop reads CASSELLGNTEAFF. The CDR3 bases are TGTGCCAGCAGTGAGTTGTTGGGGAACACTGAAGCTTTCTTT.